The subject of this entry is one TCR beta chain. Data came from immunoSEQ multiplex PCR; TCRdb stores just in-frame clones and leaves some out. Among over 110,000 clones listed, 92% were seen once. This specimen belongs to a study of T cell responses to AZD1222 COVID-19 vaccine. Trimming removed 3 bases from V and 6 bases from J, with 6 bases in between. Germline CDR1 reads DFQATT; CDR2 reads SNEGSKA (reference sequence). The CDR3 is 11 amino acids. The sample here was peripheral blood, taken 28 days after the second AZD1222 dose. The rearrangement joins TRBV20-1 to TRBJ2-1; D call uncertain. This TCR was recovered from an adult who received the AZD1222 COVID-19 vaccine. This CDR3 reads CSASFSNEQFF. The CDR3 coding sequence is TGCAGTGCTAGTTTTTCCAATGAGCAGTTCTTC.